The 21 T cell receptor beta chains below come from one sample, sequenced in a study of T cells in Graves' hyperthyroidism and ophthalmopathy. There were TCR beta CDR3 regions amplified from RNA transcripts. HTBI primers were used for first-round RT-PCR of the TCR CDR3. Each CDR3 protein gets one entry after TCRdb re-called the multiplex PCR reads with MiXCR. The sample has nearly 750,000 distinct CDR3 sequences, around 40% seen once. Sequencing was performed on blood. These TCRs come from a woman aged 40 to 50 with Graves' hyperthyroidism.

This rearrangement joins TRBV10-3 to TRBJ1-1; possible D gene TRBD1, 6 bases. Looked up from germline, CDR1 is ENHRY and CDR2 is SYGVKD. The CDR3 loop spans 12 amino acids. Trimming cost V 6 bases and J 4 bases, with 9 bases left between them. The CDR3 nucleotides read TGTGCCATCAGGAGGGGGGCCACTGAAGCTTTCTTT. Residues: CAIRRGATEAFF.

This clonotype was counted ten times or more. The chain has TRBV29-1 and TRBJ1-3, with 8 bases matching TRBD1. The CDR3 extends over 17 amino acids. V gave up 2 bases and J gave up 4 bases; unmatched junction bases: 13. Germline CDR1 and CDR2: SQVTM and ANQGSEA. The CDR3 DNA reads TGCAGCGTTGAAATACGACAGGGGACTGCGAACGGAAACACCATATATTTT. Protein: CSVEIRQGTANGNTIYF. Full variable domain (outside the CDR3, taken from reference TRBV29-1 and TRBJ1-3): SAVISQKPSRDICQRGTSLTIQCQVDSQVTMMFWYRQQPGQSLTLIATANQGSEATYESGFVIDKFPISRPNLTFSTLTVSNMSPEDSSIYLCSVEIRQGTANGNTIYFGEGSWLTVV.

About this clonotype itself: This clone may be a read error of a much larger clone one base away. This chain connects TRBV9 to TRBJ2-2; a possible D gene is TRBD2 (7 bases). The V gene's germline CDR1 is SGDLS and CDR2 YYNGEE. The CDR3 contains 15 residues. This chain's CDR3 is CAGSVDGGHTGELFF. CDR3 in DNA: TGTGCCGGCAGCGTGGACGGGGGGCACACCGGGGAGCTGTTTTTT.

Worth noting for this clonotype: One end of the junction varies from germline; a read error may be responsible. The CDR3 region is CASSWTVFEAFF. CDR3 in DNA: TGTGCCAGCAGTTGGACAGTATTCGAAGCTTTCTTT. The gene calls are TRBV10-3 and TRBJ1-1; D is perhaps TRBD1 (6 bases). This CDR3 has 12 residues. The germline V gene encodes CDR1 ENHRY and CDR2 SYGVKD.

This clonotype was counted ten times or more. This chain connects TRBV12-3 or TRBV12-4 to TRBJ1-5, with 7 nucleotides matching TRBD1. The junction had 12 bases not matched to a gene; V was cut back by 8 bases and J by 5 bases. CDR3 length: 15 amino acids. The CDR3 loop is CASRLGGQLHQPQHF. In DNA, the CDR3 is TGTGCCAGCCGTCTCGGGGGACAGCTCCATCAGCCCCAGCATTTT.

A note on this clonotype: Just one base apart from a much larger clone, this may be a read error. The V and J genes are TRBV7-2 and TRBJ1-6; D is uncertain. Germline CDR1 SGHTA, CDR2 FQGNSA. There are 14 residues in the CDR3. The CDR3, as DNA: TGTGCCAGCAGCTTGCCCCCCTGGAATTCACACCTCCACTTT. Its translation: CASSLPPWNSHLHF.

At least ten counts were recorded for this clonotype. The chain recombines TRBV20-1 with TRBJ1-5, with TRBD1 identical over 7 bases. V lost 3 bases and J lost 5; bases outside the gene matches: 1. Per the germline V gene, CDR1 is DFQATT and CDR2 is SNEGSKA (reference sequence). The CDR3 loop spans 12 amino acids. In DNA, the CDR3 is TGCAGTGCTAGTACAGGGGATCAGCCCCAGCATTTT. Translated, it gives CSASTGDQPQHF.

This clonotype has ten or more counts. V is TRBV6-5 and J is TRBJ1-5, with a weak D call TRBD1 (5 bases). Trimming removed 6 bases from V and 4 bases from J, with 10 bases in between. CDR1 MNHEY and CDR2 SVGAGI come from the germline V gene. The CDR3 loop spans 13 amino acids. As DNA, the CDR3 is TGTGCCAGCAGCGGGACGGATAATCAGCCCCAGCATTTT. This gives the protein CASSGTDNQPQHF.

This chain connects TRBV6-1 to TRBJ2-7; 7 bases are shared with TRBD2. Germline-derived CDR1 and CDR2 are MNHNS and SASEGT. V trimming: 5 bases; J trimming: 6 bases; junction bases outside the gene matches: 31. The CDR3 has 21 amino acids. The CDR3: CASSYSNSLTSIGIVVFEQYF. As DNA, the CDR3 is TGTGCCAGCAGTTACTCTAACTCCTTGACTAGCATCGGCATAGTGGTCTTCGAGCAGTACTTC.

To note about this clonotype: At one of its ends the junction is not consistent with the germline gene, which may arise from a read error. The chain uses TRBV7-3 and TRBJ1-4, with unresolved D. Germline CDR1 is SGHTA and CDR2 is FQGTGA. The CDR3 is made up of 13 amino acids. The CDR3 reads CASSETTNEKLSF. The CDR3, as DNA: TGTGCCAGCAGTGAGACAACTAATGAAAAACTGTCTTTT.

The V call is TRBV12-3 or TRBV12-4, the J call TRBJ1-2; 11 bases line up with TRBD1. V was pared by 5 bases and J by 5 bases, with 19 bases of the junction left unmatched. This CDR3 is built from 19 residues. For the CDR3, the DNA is TGTGCCAGCAGTCCCCCCCTACACCAAGGGGGACAGGGGGGATATGGCTACACCTTC. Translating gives CASSPPLHQGGQGGYGYTF.

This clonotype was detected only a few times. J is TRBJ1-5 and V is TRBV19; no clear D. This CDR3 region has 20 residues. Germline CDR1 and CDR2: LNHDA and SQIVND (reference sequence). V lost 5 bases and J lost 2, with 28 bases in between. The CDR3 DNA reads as TGTGCCAGTAGTCCCCAAGGACGGAATTTCCCTTTGATGGGCAATCAGCCCCAGCATTTT. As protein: CASSPQGRNFPLMGNQPQHF.

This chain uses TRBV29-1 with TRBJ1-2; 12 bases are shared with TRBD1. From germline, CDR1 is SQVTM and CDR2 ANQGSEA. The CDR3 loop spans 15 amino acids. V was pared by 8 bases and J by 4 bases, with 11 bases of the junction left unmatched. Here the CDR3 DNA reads TGCAGCTCGATACCTGGGACAGGGGGCACCTATGGCTACACCTTC. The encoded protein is CSSIPGTGGTYGYTF.

The CDR3 region is CATSDFFHQRTGGTEAFF. Written as DNA, the CDR3 is TGTGCCACCAGTGATTTCTTCCACCAAAGGACAGGGGGCACTGAAGCTTTCTTT. The chain carries TRBV24-1 and TRBJ1-1, with 10 bases lining up with TRBD1. V gave up 1 base and J gave up 4 bases; unmatched junction bases: 11. This CDR3 has 18 residues. Germline V gene data show CDR1 as KGHDR and CDR2 as SFDVKD.

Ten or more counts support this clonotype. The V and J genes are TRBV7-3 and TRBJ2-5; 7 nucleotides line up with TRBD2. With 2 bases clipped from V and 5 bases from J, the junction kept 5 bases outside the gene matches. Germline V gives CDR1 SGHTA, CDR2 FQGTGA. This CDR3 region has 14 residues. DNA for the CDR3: TGTGCCAGCAGCTTACAACTAGCGAGTGAGACCCAGTACTTC. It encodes CASSLQLASETQYF. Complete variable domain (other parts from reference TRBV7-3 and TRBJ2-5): GAGVSQTPSNKVTEKGKYVELRCDPISGHTALYWYRQSLGQGPEFLIYFQGTGAADDSGLPNDRFFAVRPEGSVSTLKIQRTERGDSAVYLCASSLQLASETQYFGPGTRLLVL.

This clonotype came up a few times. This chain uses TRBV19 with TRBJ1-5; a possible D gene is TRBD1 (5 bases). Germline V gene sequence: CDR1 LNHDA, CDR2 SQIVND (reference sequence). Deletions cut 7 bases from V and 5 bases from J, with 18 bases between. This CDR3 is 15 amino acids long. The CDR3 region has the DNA TGTGCCAGTACCGACGGGCCCGGGGGTTATCAGCCCCAGCATTTT. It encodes CASTDGPGGYQPQHF.

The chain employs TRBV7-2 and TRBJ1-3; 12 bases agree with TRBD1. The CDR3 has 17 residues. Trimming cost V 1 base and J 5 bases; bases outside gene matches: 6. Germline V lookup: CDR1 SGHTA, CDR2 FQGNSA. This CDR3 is CASSLVAGQGARNTIYF. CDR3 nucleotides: TGTGCCAGCAGCTTAGTAGCGGGACAGGGGGCTAGAAACACCATATATTTT. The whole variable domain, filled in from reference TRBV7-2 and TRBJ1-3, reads GAGVSQSPSNKVTEKGKDVELRCDPISGHTALYWYRQSLGQGLEFLIYFQGNSAPDKSGLPSDRFSAERTGGSVSTLTIQRTQQEDSAVYLCASSLVAGQGARNTIYFGEGSWLTVV.

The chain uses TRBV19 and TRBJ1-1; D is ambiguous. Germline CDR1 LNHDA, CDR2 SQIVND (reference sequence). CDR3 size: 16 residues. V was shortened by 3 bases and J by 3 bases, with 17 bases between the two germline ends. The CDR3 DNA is TGTGCCAGTAGTATGGTAGGGATTCGAGGGTACACTGAAGCTTTCTTT. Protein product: CASSMVGIRGYTEAFF.

CDR3 sequence: CASSQEFPSGTQYF. The CDR3 DNA reads TGTGCCAGCAGCCAAGAGTTCCCTAGCGGGACCCAGTACTTC. V is TRBV7-9 and J is TRBJ2-7; 7 positions agree with TRBD2. TRBJ2-5 explains the end of the DNA better; the J call may be wrong. Germline V gives CDR1 SEHNR, CDR2 FQNEAQ (reference sequence). The CDR3 consists of 14 residues.

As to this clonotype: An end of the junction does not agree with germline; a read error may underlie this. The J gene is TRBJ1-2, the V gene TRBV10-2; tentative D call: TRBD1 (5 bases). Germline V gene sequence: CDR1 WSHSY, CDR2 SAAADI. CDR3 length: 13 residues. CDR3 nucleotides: TGCGCCGGCAGGGCCCCAGGACGGGATGGCTACACCTTC. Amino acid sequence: CAGRAPGRDGYTF.

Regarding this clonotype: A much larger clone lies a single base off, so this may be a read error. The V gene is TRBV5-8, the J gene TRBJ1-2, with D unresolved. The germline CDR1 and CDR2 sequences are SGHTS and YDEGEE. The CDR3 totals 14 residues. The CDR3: CTSSRGVESYGYTF. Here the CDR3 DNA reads TGTACCAGCAGCAGAGGAGTGGAGTCCTATGGCTACACCTTC.